The 32 T cell receptor beta chains below were found in one sample sequenced in a study of CD8 T cells in Susac syndrome. After extraction with the RNeasy kit, about 0.5 to 1 ug of the RNA was reverse transcribed using random hexamers. TCRdb reprocessed the immunoSEQ multiplex PCR reads with MiXCR, giving one entry per CDR3 protein. The table has approximately 80,000 distinct CDR3 sequences, 90% to 95% seen once. The sequenced sample consisted of CD8+ T cells from PBMCs. Every receptor here comes from a human donor with multiple sclerosis.

This chain links TRBV7-2 with TRBJ2-3, with D perhaps TRBD1 or TRBD2 (6 bases each). Trimming left V 6 bases short and J 3 bases short, with 19 bases between. There are 16 residues in the CDR3. Germline lookup yields CDR1 SGHTA and CDR2 FQGNSA. The CDR3 DNA reads TGTGCCAGCAGATTTACAGGAGGAGGGGGAACAGATACGCAGTATTTT. Encoded protein: CASRFTGGGGTDTQYF.

The chain joins TRBV6-2 or TRBV6-3 to TRBJ1-5, with D unresolved. From germline, CDR1 is MNHEY and CDR2 SVGEGT. V dropped 2 bases and J dropped 6 bases, with 8 bases sitting between them. The CDR3 spans 13 residues. CDR3 sequence (DNA): TGTGCCAGCAGTTACCCTTCTGGTCAGCCCCAGCATTTT. This sequence encodes CASSYPSGQPQHF.

The CDR3: CASSRDTTGADTQYF. CDR3 nucleotides: TGTGCCAGCAGCAGGGACACCACAGGGGCAGATACGCAGTATTTT. This rearrangement joins TRBV5-4 to TRBJ2-3; the match to TRBD1 covers 7 bases. This CDR3 is built from 15 residues. The J segment lost 4 bases and the V segment lost 4 bases, leaving 9 bases of the junction unmatched. Germline V gene data show CDR1 as SGHNT and CDR2 as YYREEE (reference sequence).

V usage is TRBV28 and J usage is TRBJ2-3; 7 positions agree with TRBD2. J gave up 1 base and V 3 bases, and 7 bases lay outside the gene matches. CDR1 and CDR2 (germline): MDHEN, SYDVKM. This CDR3 has 16 residues. The CDR3 sequence: CASSFVPGGGTDTQYF. CDR3 nucleotide sequence: TGTGCCAGCAGTTTTGTGCCGGGAGGCGGCACAGATACGCAGTATTTT.

This clonotype was seen a single time. This chain connects TRBV30 to TRBJ2-1; D may be TRBD2 (5 bases). V was trimmed by 3 bases and J by 0 bases, leaving 12 bases between them. Germline loops: CDR1 GTSNPN, CDR2 SVGIG (reference sequence). The CDR3 covers 15 residues. CDR3: CAWRPMGSSYNEQFF. In nucleotides, the CDR3 is TGTGCCTGGAGGCCTATGGGGAGCTCCTACAATGAGCAGTTCTTC.

The chain recombines TRBV7-9 with TRBJ2-5, with unresolved D. This CDR3 comprises 12 residues. The V gene's germline CDR1 is SEHNR and CDR2 FQNEAQ (reference sequence). The V end lost 8 bases, the J end lost 0 bases, and 7 bases lay between the germline ends. CDR3 in DNA: TGTGCCAGCGGGTGGAACCAAGAGACCCAGTACTTC. Protein: CASGWNQETQYF.

The V gene is TRBV12-3 or TRBV12-4, the J gene TRBJ1-2; D is unresolved. CDR3 length: 12 amino acids. V was trimmed by 9 bases and J by 5 bases, leaving 13 bases between them. The CDR3: CASLDTAYGYTF. The CDR3 nucleotides are TGTGCCAGTCTTGACACTGCTTATGGCTACACCTTC.

CDR3 sequence reads: CASSAFAGGSYNEQFF. The CDR3 DNA is TGTGCCAGCAGTGCCTTCGCGGGAGGCTCCTACAATGAGCAGTTCTTC. The chain couples TRBV25-1 to TRBJ2-1; TRBD2 matches at 8 bases. V shed 4 bases, J shed 0 bases, and the junction held 5 bases outside the gene matches. This CDR3 is 16 amino acids long. Germline-derived CDR1 and CDR2 are MGHDK and SYGVNS.

The V call is TRBV29-1, the J call TRBJ2-5; the match to TRBD2 covers 7 bases. The germline gives CDR1 SQVTM, CDR2 ANQGSEA. The junction had 0 bases not matched to a gene; V was cut back by 3 bases and J by 2 bases. The CDR3 extends over 12 amino acids. The CDR3 DNA sequence: TGCAGCGTTGACGGGGGGCAAGAGACCCAGTACTTC. It translates to CSVDGGQETQYF.

V is TRBV23-1 and J is TRBJ1-4; 8 positions match TRBD1. TRBV23-1 is reported as an ORF; its role is uncertain. V shed 4 bases and J 0 bases; nucleotides not matched to a gene: 16. The CDR3 runs to 20 residues. CDR3: CASSLPLDREDTPTNEKLFF. CDR3 nucleotides: TGCGCCAGCAGTCTACCCCTGGACAGGGAGGACACTCCAACTAATGAAAAACTGTTTTTT.

This clonotype has just a few counts. The rearrangement joins TRBV28 to TRBJ2-7; D is perhaps TRBD1 (5 bases). The CDR3 extends over 13 amino acids. Per germline, CDR1 MDHEN and CDR2 SYDVKM. Trimming removed 5 bases from V and 2 bases from J, with 10 bases in between. CDR3 loop: CASSTGGAYEQYF. For the CDR3, the DNA is TGTGCCAGCAGTACAGGTGGAGCCTACGAGCAGTACTTC.

The chain uses TRBV2 and TRBJ2-6; D may be TRBD1 (7 bases). This CDR3 comprises 22 residues. Germline V gene data show CDR1 as SNHLY and CDR2 as FYNNEI. Trimming stripped 8 bases from V and 0 bases from J, with 32 bases between. CDR3 residues: CASSEAGSGQGGILSGANVLTF. Here the CDR3 DNA reads TGTGCCAGCTCCGAGGCAGGGAGTGGGCAGGGGGGAATCCTCTCTGGGGCCAACGTCCTGACTTTC. The variable domain in full, with the rest retrieved from reference TRBV2 and TRBJ2-6, is EPEVTQTPSHQVTQMGQEVILRCVPISNHLYFYWYRQILGQKVEFLVSFYNNEISEKSEIFDDQFSVERPDGSNFTLKIRSTKLEDSAMYFCASSEAGSGQGGILSGANVLTFGAGSRLTVL.

The genes are TRBV24-1 and TRBJ2-3; 12 bases fit TRBD2. CDR3 length: 20 residues. Germline lookup yields CDR1 KGHDR and CDR2 SFDVKD. V lost 1 base to trimming and J lost 1 base; unmatched junction nucleotides: 11. As DNA, the CDR3 is TGTGCCACCAGTGATTTACCTAGCGGGGGGGCAGCACTCGGCACAGATACGCAGTATTTT. Translation: CATSDLPSGGAALGTDTQYF.

The CDR3 loop is CASSRGSYGGTGELFF. The CDR3 coding sequence is TGTGCCAGCAGTCGCGGGTCGTACGGCGGCACCGGGGAGCTGTTTTTT. This chain uses TRBV6-1 with TRBJ2-2; a possible D gene is TRBD2 (5 bases). Germline CDR1 is MNHNS and CDR2 is SASEGT. The CDR3 has 16 amino acids. With 5 bases removed from V and 4 bases from J, the gap between germline ends came to 17 bases.

The rearrangement links TRBV9 to TRBJ2-3, with TRBD1 matching over 9 bases. This CDR3 comprises 16 residues. The germline V gene encodes CDR1 SGDLS and CDR2 YYNGEE. V was pared by 0 bases and J by 6 bases, with 8 bases of the junction left unmatched. The CDR3 is CASSVVRQGGVDTQYF. CDR3 nucleotide sequence: TGTGCCAGCAGCGTAGTTCGACAGGGGGGAGTGGATACGCAGTATTTT.

The CDR3 DNA reads as TGCGCCAGCAGCCAAGCCCTCGGGCTAGCGGGGGGGCCTGGGGACAATGAGCAGTTCTTC. Protein product: CASSQALGLAGGPGDNEQFF. The V gene is TRBV4-1, the J gene TRBJ2-1, with 12 nucleotides matching TRBD2. The germline V gene encodes CDR1 MGHRA and CDR2 YSYEKL. V lost 1 base, J lost 5 bases, and 15 bases stayed unmatched. CDR3 size: 20 residues.

The J gene is TRBJ2-7, the V gene TRBV4-3, with D perhaps TRBD2 (5 bases). V was cut by 1 base and J by 5 bases, with 9 bases left in between. The CDR3 sequence is 13 residues long. The germline gives CDR1 LGHNA, CDR2 YSLEER. This CDR3 is CASSQVPGNEQYF. The DNA for the CDR3 is TGCGCCAGCAGCCAAGTTCCGGGAAACGAGCAGTACTTC.

The CDR3 DNA reads as TGTGCCAGCAGCTTGGTTCAGGGTGCTGAAGCTTTCTTT. Protein product: CASSLVQGAEAFF. The V and J genes are TRBV5-6 and TRBJ1-1, with D maybe TRBD1 (5 bases). The ends were cut back, 0 bases at V and 6 bases at J, with 9 bases in the middle. Germline CDR1 SGHDT, CDR2 YYEEEE. The CDR3 is made up of 13 amino acids.

The gene calls are TRBV4-3 and TRBJ2-2, with TRBD1 matching 8 bases. The junction had 3 bases not matched to a gene; V was cut back by 4 bases and J by 2 bases. The CDR3 is made up of 15 amino acids. Germline V gene lookup returns CDR1 LGHNA and CDR2 YSLEER. CDR3 residues: CASSPRGLNTGELFF. For the CDR3, the DNA is TGCGCCAGCAGCCCCAGGGGGCTCAACACCGGGGAGCTGTTTTTT.

This sequence joins TRBV19 and TRBJ2-1, with a weak D call TRBD2 (5 bases). Germline CDR1 and CDR2: LNHDA and SQIVND (reference sequence). V was trimmed by 3 bases and J by 4 bases, leaving 10 bases between them. The CDR3 sequence is 14 residues long. CDR3: CASSIGSGYNEQFF. The CDR3 DNA sequence: TGTGCCAGTAGTATTGGAAGCGGTTACAATGAGCAGTTCTTC.

The rearrangement uses TRBV29-1 and TRBJ1-2; 12 positions match TRBD1. J lost 7 bases, V lost 2 bases, and 8 bases had no gene match. The length of the CDR3 is 15 residues. Germline V gene data show CDR1 as SQVTM and CDR2 as ANQGSEA. DNA of the CDR3: TGCAGCGTTGAAACGCTGGGACAGGGGGCCTTTGGCTACACCTTC. Translated, it gives CSVETLGQGAFGYTF.

This clonotype was counted a few times. This chain connects TRBV24-1 to TRBJ2-7; D unresolved. Germline V gene lookup returns CDR1 KGHDR and CDR2 SFDVKD. With 2 bases removed from V and 3 bases from J, the gap between germline ends came to 7 bases. CDR3 length: 13 amino acids. The CDR3 region is CATSDSSFYEQYF. As DNA, the CDR3 is TGTGCCACCAGTGATTCCTCCTTCTACGAGCAGTACTTC.

This chain uses TRBV4-1 with TRBJ1-1, with D possibly TRBD1 on 6 matching bases. The CDR3 covers 14 residues. Germline V gene lookup returns CDR1 MGHRA and CDR2 YSYEKL. V was pared by 4 bases and J by 2 bases, with 11 bases between. The CDR3, as DNA: TGCGCCAGCAGCCTGACAGGCACCAACACTGAAGCTTTCTTT. Protein sequence: CASSLTGTNTEAFF.

This clonotype showed up just a few times. J is TRBJ2-1 and V is TRBV3-1, with D maybe TRBD2 (5 bases). Looked up from germline, CDR1 is LGHDT and CDR2 is YNNKEL (reference sequence). The germline V and J ends were trimmed by 0 bases and 8 bases, with 8 bases remaining between them. The CDR3 spans 13 residues. As DNA, the CDR3 is TGTGCCAGCAGCCAAGATCCTAGCTATGAGCAGTTCTTC. It yields the protein CASSQDPSYEQFF.

CDR3 nucleotides: TGTGCCAGCAGCTTAGCGTTGAACCCAGGGGGCTATGGCTACACCTTC. Its translation is CASSLALNPGGYGYTF. The V call is TRBV7-9, the J call TRBJ1-2; 7 nucleotides align to TRBD1. The CDR3 is 16 residues long. Germline trimming cut 0 bases from V and 4 bases from J; bases unmatched to any gene: 8. CDR1 and CDR2 (germline): SEHNR, FQNEAQ (reference sequence).

This clonotype was seen a few times. The V gene is TRBV20-1, the J gene TRBJ2-7, with D perhaps matching TRBD1 (7 bases). Per the germline V gene, CDR1 is DFQATT and CDR2 is SNEGSKA (reference sequence). CDR3 size: 14 residues. V dropped 0 bases and J dropped 6 bases, with 15 bases sitting between them. The CDR3 DNA reads as TGCAGTGCTAGAGATATGGCGCAGGGGGGCGAGCAGTACTTC. This translates into CSARDMAQGGEQYF.

The CDR3 is CAWGHFSGGYEQFF. The CDR3 region has the DNA TGTGCCTGGGGCCACTTCTCGGGTGGCTATGAGCAGTTCTTC. The chain combines TRBV30 with TRBJ2-1; D not certain. Germline loops: CDR1 GTSNPN, CDR2 SVGIG (reference sequence). The CDR3 sequence is 14 residues long. The V end was cut by 5 bases, the J end by 8 bases, with 19 bases between.

Turning to this clonotype: The junction does not match germline at one end; this may be a read error. This sequence joins TRBV3-1 and TRBJ2-1; possibly TRBD2 for D (6 bases). Germline CDR1 LGHDT, CDR2 YNNKEL (reference sequence). This CDR3 contains 15 residues. CDR3 coding DNA: TGTGCCAGCAGTCAAGTGGCGGAGGGCTACAATGAGCAGTTCTTC. It encodes CASSQVAEGYNEQFF.

Turning to this clonotype: One end of the junction does not line up with germline, which may come from a read error. V is TRBV13 and J is TRBJ2-2; D might be TRBD2 (6 bases). The CDR3 loop spans 14 amino acids. Germline V lookup: CDR1 PRHDT, CDR2 FYEKMQ (reference sequence). The CDR3 protein is CASRLAVSTGELFF. The CDR3 nucleotides read TGTGCCAGCAGATTAGCGGTATCCACCGGGGAGCTGTTTTTT.

V gene TRBV20-1 combines with J gene TRBJ2-3; 8 nucleotides match TRBD2. The CDR3 sequence is 15 residues long. The ends lost 3 bases at V and 0 bases at J; junction bases unmatched: 5. Germline V gene sequence: CDR1 DFQATT, CDR2 SNEGSKA (reference sequence). CDR3 DNA sequence: TGCAGTGCTAGGGAAACTAGCGGTAGCACAGATACGCAGTATTTT. Translated: CSARETSGSTDTQYF.

The J gene is TRBJ2-5, the V gene TRBV7-9; TRBD2 matches 15 bases. Germline lookup yields CDR1 SEHNR and CDR2 FQNEAQ (reference sequence). With V trimmed by 1 base and J by 0 bases, 3 bases remained unmatched. CDR3 length: 18 residues. CDR3 DNA: TGTGCCAGCAGCTTAGGGACTAGCGGGGGGGTGTACCAAGAGACCCAGTACTTC. This translates into CASSLGTSGGVYQETQYF.

The rearrangement links TRBV5-1 to TRBJ2-3, with no clear D. Trimming took 0 bases from V and 4 from J, leaving 15 bases between them. CDR1 is SGHRS, CDR2 YFSETQ, per germline. This CDR3 has 16 residues. The CDR3 region is CASSLEAPQVPDTQYF. The CDR3, as DNA: TGCGCCAGCAGCTTGGAGGCTCCTCAAGTGCCAGATACGCAGTATTTT.